These 30 T cell receptor beta chains originate from one sample sequenced in a study of blood T cell repertoires in COVID-19. Sequenced by immunoSEQ multiplex PCR; TCRdb stores in-frame clones only, minus some. The table lists hundreds of thousands of clones, roughly nine tenths of them singletons. Sequencing used PBMCs or T cells enriched from blood (not recorded which). Every receptor here comes from a woman aged 40-49 years who had recovered from COVID-19.

The V gene is TRBV3-1 (or the pseudogene TRBV3-2), the J gene TRBJ1-4, with 7 bases matching TRBD1. Germline lookup yields CDR1 LGHDT and CDR2 YNNKEL (reference sequence). After removal of 4 bases from V and 4 bases from J, the junction contained 3 bases not matched to a gene. The CDR3 runs to 14 residues. This chain's CDR3 is CASSLQGNNEKLFF. The CDR3 DNA follows: TGTGCCAGCAGCCTACAGGGGAATAATGAAAAACTGTTTTTT.

The chain recombines TRBV6-1 with TRBJ2-2; 7 nucleotides match TRBD1. Trimming removed 3 bases from V and 4 bases from J; junction bases left unmatched: 2. The CDR3 extends over 14 amino acids. Per the germline V gene, CDR1 is MNHNS and CDR2 is SASEGT. The CDR3 region is CASSDAGGTGELFF. CDR3 nucleotide sequence: TGTGCCAGCAGTGACGCAGGGGGCACCGGGGAGCTGTTTTTT.

The CDR3 nucleotides read TGTGCCAGCAGCCTCCTCGGTGCGGGAGGACCCGGGGAGCTGTTTTTT. Its translation: CASSLLGAGGPGELFF. The chain joins TRBV7-2 to TRBJ2-2; 8 positions match TRBD2. The CDR3 sequence is 16 residues long. The J segment lost 6 bases and the V segment lost 5 bases, leaving 11 bases of the junction unmatched. Germline V gene data show CDR1 as SGHTA and CDR2 as FQGNSA.

This clone was observed a few times. This chain joins TRBV19 and TRBJ1-2, with a possible D match to TRBD1 (6 bases). Germline assignment: CDR1 LNHDA and CDR2 SQIVND (reference sequence). The CDR3 sequence is 15 residues long. Trimming shortened V by 4 bases and J by 3 bases, and 15 bases separated the two germline ends. Written as DNA, the CDR3 is TGTGCCAGTAGTACGAACCCCGACAGGCACTATGGCTACACCTTC. Protein: CASSTNPDRHYGYTF.

The chain joins TRBV3-1 (or the pseudogene TRBV3-2) to TRBJ1-4; D is uncertain. The V and J ends lost 3 bases and 4 bases respectively, with 9 bases between them. CDR1 is LGHDT, CDR2 YNNKEL, per germline (reference sequence). The CDR3 is 14 residues long. As DNA, the CDR3 is TGTGCCAGCAGCCAGACATTGGGTAATGAAAAACTGTTTTTT. This encodes CASSQTLGNEKLFF.

The V call is TRBV7-2, the J call TRBJ2-1; D perhaps matches TRBD2 (6 bases). The CDR3 has 15 residues. CDR1 and CDR2 from the germline V gene are SGHTA and FQGNSA. Trimming pared 1 base from V and 7 bases from J, leaving 14 bases between. In DNA, the CDR3 is TGTGCCAGCAGCTTAGTCGGGGGACGCCCAAATGAGCAGTTCTTC. This encodes CASSLVGGRPNEQFF. The variable domain in full, with the rest retrieved from reference TRBV7-2 and TRBJ2-1, is GAGVSQSPSNKVTEKGKDVELRCDPISGHTALYWYRQSLGQGLEFLIYFQGNSAPDKSGLPSDRFSAERTGGSVSTLTIQRTQQEDSAVYLCASSLVGGRPNEQFFGPGTRLTVL.

This clone was found a few times. The chain is built from TRBV4-1 and TRBJ2-7; 8 bases match TRBD2. The trim removed 1 base at V and 0 bases at J, leaving 2 bases unmatched. There are 15 residues in the CDR3. Germline V gene lookup returns CDR1 MGHRA and CDR2 YSYEKL. The CDR3 protein is CASSQVSGSSYEQYF. DNA for the CDR3: TGCGCCAGCAGCCAAGTGAGCGGGAGCTCCTACGAGCAGTACTTC.

This clone was picked up a small number of times. The CDR3: CASSLQGVEQYF. As DNA, the CDR3 is TGTGCCAGCAGCTTACAGGGGGTCGAGCAGTACTTC. V and J are TRBV12-3 or TRBV12-4 and TRBJ2-7; 8 nucleotides line up with TRBD1. V trimming: 6 bases; J trimming: 6 bases; junction bases outside the gene matches: 4. This CDR3 is 12 amino acids long.

The V call is TRBV11-1, the J call TRBJ2-1; TRBD1 is a possible D gene (6 bases). With 5 bases removed from V and 16 bases from J, the gap between germline ends came to 18 bases. The germline gives CDR1 SGHAT, CDR2 FQDESV (reference sequence). The CDR3 has 12 residues. CDR3 loop: CASSHGTSAKFF. DNA of the CDR3: TGTGCCAGCAGCCATGGGACATCCGCAAAATTCTTC.

V gene TRBV18 combines with J gene TRBJ2-3; D ambiguous. Germline lookup yields CDR1 KGHSH and CDR2 LQKENI. V gave up 0 bases and J gave up 4 bases, with 14 bases separating them. This CDR3 region has 16 residues. DNA of the CDR3: TGTGCCAGCTCACCACCAGGTCGGGTCGGCTCAGATACGCAGTATTTT. It encodes CASSPPGRVGSDTQYF.

The chain employs TRBV9 and TRBJ2-2; TRBD1 is a possible D gene (7 bases). Germline values: CDR1 SGDLS, CDR2 YYNGEE. V was pared by 4 bases and J by 7 bases, with 23 bases between. This CDR3 is built from 17 residues. CDR3 DNA: TGTGCCAGCAGCCCGGAGGGGGCTAGCTTGCTTTTCGGGGAGCTGTTTTTT. Residues: CASSPEGASLLFGELFF.

The chain has TRBV7-9 and TRBJ2-1; 11 bases are shared with TRBD2. The CDR3 has 15 residues. V gave up 3 bases and J gave up 7 bases; unmatched junction bases: 5. Germline assignment: CDR1 SEHNR and CDR2 FQNEAQ (reference sequence). CDR3 protein: CASSFSGRARNEQFF. The CDR3 DNA follows: TGTGCCAGCAGCTTTAGCGGGAGGGCCAGGAATGAGCAGTTCTTC. Looking up the rest from reference TRBV7-9 and TRBJ2-1 gives the full variable domain: DTGVSQNPRHKITKRGQNVTFRCDPISEHNRLYWYRQTLGQGPEFLTYFQNEAQLEKSRLLSDRFSAERPKGSFSTLEIQRTEQGDSAMYLCASSFSGRARNEQFFGPGTRLTVL.

The V gene is TRBV7-9, the J gene TRBJ2-5; 7 positions agree with TRBD2. Germline V gives CDR1 SEHNR, CDR2 FQNEAQ (reference sequence). Losses at the gene ends were 5 bases for V and 5 bases for J; bases not matched to a gene: 11. The CDR3 is 15 residues long. The DNA for the CDR3 is TGTGCCAGCAGCCCTGGAGGGTGGGGAGGGGAGACCCAGTACTTC. Translation: CASSPGGWGGETQYF.

The V gene is TRBV3-1 (or the pseudogene TRBV3-2), the J gene TRBJ2-2, with 7 nucleotides matching TRBD2. The CDR3 contains 15 residues. CDR1 is LGHDT and CDR2 is YNNKEL in the germline V gene (reference sequence). The V gene end was trimmed by 4 bases and the J gene end by 6 bases; junction bases not matched to a gene: 8. This chain's CDR3 is CASSRLTRGSGELFF. CDR3 DNA sequence: TGTGCCAGCAGCCGACTTACGCGGGGGTCCGGGGAGCTGTTTTTT.

The rearrangement links TRBV7-9 to TRBJ1-2, with 7 bases that match TRBD1. CDR1 is SEHNR and CDR2 is FQNEAQ in the germline V gene (reference sequence). Trimming took 6 bases from V and 3 from J; bases not matched to a gene: 16. The CDR3 covers 17 residues. CDR3 sequence: CASRAGQEGSRHYGYTF. CDR3 DNA sequence: TGTGCCAGCAGGGCAGGACAGGAGGGGAGCCGGCACTATGGCTACACCTTC.

The chain recombines TRBV27 with TRBJ1-6; D unclear. V was clipped by 7 bases and J by 0 bases, with 7 bases between them. CDR3 length: 14 residues. Germline V gives CDR1 MNHEY, CDR2 SMNVEV (reference sequence). CDR3 loop: CASKRSSYNSPLHF. Written as DNA, the CDR3 is TGTGCCAGCAAGCGGAGCTCCTATAATTCACCCCTCCACTTT.

The CDR3 spells CASSPQAGVAVSYEQYF. CDR3 bases: TGCGCCAGCAGCCCTCAGGCGGGGGTGGCAGTCTCCTACGAGCAGTACTTC. The J gene is TRBJ2-7, the V gene TRBV4-3, with 7 bases identical to TRBD2. The CDR3 consists of 17 residues. Germline V lookup: CDR1 LGHNA, CDR2 YSLEER. Trimming took 4 bases from V and 0 from J; bases not matched to a gene: 12.

V and J are TRBV6-1 and TRBJ2-2; 14 nucleotides agree with TRBD2. The V and J ends lost 0 bases and 5 bases, in that order; junction bases with no gene match: 8. CDR3 length equals 19 residues. Germline V lookup: CDR1 MNHNS, CDR2 SASEGT. CDR3 DNA: TGTGCCAGCAGTGAAGCGCGAGGGGGACTAGCGGGAGATACCGGGGAGCTGTTTTTT. This sequence encodes CASSEARGGLAGDTGELFF.

The gene calls are TRBV2 and TRBJ2-5; 7 bases line up with TRBD2. CDR1 and CDR2 (germline): SNHLY, FYNNEI. This CDR3 is built from 14 residues. The trim removed 7 bases at V and 3 bases at J, leaving 8 bases unmatched. In DNA form, the CDR3 reads TGTGCCAGCACCCGGGGGGTGTTAAAAGAGACCCAGTACTTC. Its protein product is CASTRGVLKETQYF.

V usage is TRBV7-2 and J usage is TRBJ1-4; 10 bases fit TRBD1. Trimming removed 0 bases from V and 10 bases from J; junction bases left unmatched: 5. The germline gives CDR1 SGHTA, CDR2 FQGNSA. CDR3 length: 15 amino acids. The CDR3 region has the DNA TGTGCCAGCAGCTTAGCCGGGACAGGGGTTGGAAAACTGTTTTTT. This codes for CASSLAGTGVGKLFF.

The chain employs TRBV5-6 and TRBJ1-1, with D possibly TRBD1 on 5 matching bases. Trimming pared 0 bases from V and 7 bases from J, leaving 13 bases between. The length of the CDR3 is 14 residues. Germline V gene data show CDR1 as SGHDT and CDR2 as YYEEEE. The CDR3 DNA reads as TGTGCCAGCAGCTTGGATCCCGCAGGGATTGAAGCTTTCTTT. This gives the protein CASSLDPAGIEAFF.

This clone was observed a few times. The chain joins TRBV5-1 to TRBJ2-1; weak D call: TRBD2 (5 bases). V gave up 1 base and J gave up 5 bases, with 10 bases separating them. Germline CDR1 reads SGHRS; CDR2 reads YFSETQ. CDR3 length equals 14 residues. The CDR3 sequence: CASSLTSTHNEQFF. The DNA for the CDR3 is TGCGCCAGCAGCTTGACTAGTACCCACAATGAGCAGTTCTTC.

The chain recombines TRBV10-3 with TRBJ2-1; D is ambiguous. V lost 6 bases and J 5 bases, leaving 17 bases between the germline ends. This CDR3 contains 15 residues. Germline V gene data show CDR1 as ENHRY and CDR2 as SYGVKD. The CDR3 sequence: CAISHLTSGNNEQFF. The CDR3 DNA follows: TGTGCCATCAGCCATCTGACAAGTGGAAACAATGAGCAGTTCTTC.

This chain connects TRBV10-3 to TRBJ2-2; 12 bases match TRBD2. Germline CDR1 reads ENHRY; CDR2 reads SYGVKD. CDR3 length: 16 amino acids. Trimming at V came to 6 bases and at J to 3 bases, leaving 5 bases not matched to a gene. The DNA for the CDR3 is TGTGCCATCAGGGGCGGGACTAGCGGGTACACCGGGGAGCTGTTTTTT. Amino acids: CAIRGGTSGYTGELFF.

This clone was seen only once. V gene TRBV5-1 combines with J gene TRBJ2-3; 9 nucleotides align to TRBD2. Germline CDR1 is SGHRS and CDR2 is YFSETQ. The CDR3 length is 16 residues. The V segment lost 0 bases and the J segment 6 bases; nucleotides outside the gene matches: 8. The CDR3 DNA follows: TGCGCCAGCAGCTTGGATCTAGCGGGAAGGGGGGATACGCAGTATTTT. Its translation is CASSLDLAGRGDTQYF. The variable domain in full, with the rest retrieved from reference TRBV5-1 and TRBJ2-3, is KAGVTQTPRYLIKTRGQQVTLSCSPISGHRSVSWYQQTPGQGLQFLFEYFSETQRNKGNFPGRFSGRQFSNSRSEMNVSTLELGDSALYLCASSLDLAGRGDTQYFGPGTRLTVL.

The chain couples TRBV15 to TRBJ2-7; D may be TRBD2 (6 bases). This CDR3 has 16 amino acids. Looked up from germline, CDR1 is LNHNV and CDR2 is YYDKDF (reference sequence). V was clipped by 0 bases and J by 5 bases, with 17 bases between them. The CDR3 bases are TGTGCCACCAGCAGAGATTCGGGGGTAGTATCCAACGAGCAGTACTTC. It translates to CATSRDSGVVSNEQYF. Together with reference TRBV15 and TRBJ2-7, the CDR3 gives the full variable domain: DAMVIQNPRYQVTQFGKPVTLSCSQTLNHNVMYWYQQKSSQAPKLLFHYYDKDFNNEADTPDNFQSRRPNTSFCFLDIRSPGLGDTAMYLCATSRDSGVVSNEQYFGPGTRLTVT.

This chain connects TRBV4-3 to TRBJ2-1, with unresolved D. The CDR3 consists of 13 residues. Germline V gene sequence: CDR1 LGHNA, CDR2 YSLEER. The V end was cut by 2 bases, the J end by 8 bases, with 10 bases between. The CDR3 loop reads CASSQIHAYEQFF. In DNA form, the CDR3 reads TGCGCCAGCAGCCAAATACATGCCTATGAGCAGTTCTTC.

This rearrangement joins TRBV14 to TRBJ2-1; 13 bases fit TRBD2. V dropped 4 bases and J dropped 7; count of bases not matched to a gene: 10. This CDR3 contains 17 residues. Germline V gene sequence: CDR1 SGHDN, CDR2 FVKESK. In DNA, the CDR3 is TGTGCCAGCAGCCGAAAGCCCGGGACTAGCGGGACAAATGAGCAGTTCTTC. Its translation is CASSRKPGTSGTNEQFF. The variable domain in full, completed from reference TRBV14 and TRBJ2-1, reads EAGVTQFPSHSVIEKGQTVTLRCDPISGHDNLYWYRRVMGKEIKFLLHFVKESKQDESGMPNNRFLAERTGGTYSTLKVQPAELEDSGVYFCASSRKPGTSGTNEQFFGPGTRLTVL.

The chain couples TRBV7-8 to TRBJ2-3; maybe TRBD2 (5 bases). This CDR3 region has 16 residues. CDR1 is SGHVS, CDR2 FQNEAQ, per germline. Trimming shortened V by 0 bases and J by 5 bases, and 15 bases separated the two germline ends. The CDR3 loop is CASSLARRVEIDTQYF. The CDR3 coding sequence is TGTGCCAGCAGCTTAGCCCGGCGGGTGGAGATAGATACGCAGTATTTT. The whole variable domain, filled in from reference TRBV7-8 and TRBJ2-3, reads GAGVSQSPRYKVAKRGQDVALRCDPISGHVSLFWYQQALGQGPEFLTYFQNEAQLDKSGLPSDRFFAERPEGSVSTLKIQRTQQEDSAVYLCASSLARRVEIDTQYFGPGTRLTVL.

The chain carries TRBV28 and TRBJ1-5; 10 positions agree with TRBD1. This CDR3 has 17 amino acids. The germline V gene encodes CDR1 MDHEN and CDR2 SYDVKM. The J segment lost 11 bases and the V segment lost 5 bases, leaving 18 bases of the junction unmatched. The CDR3 loop is CASSIPPPTGGGGAQHF. As DNA, the CDR3 is TGTGCCAGCAGTATCCCTCCGCCGACAGGGGGCGGGGGGGCCCAGCATTTT.